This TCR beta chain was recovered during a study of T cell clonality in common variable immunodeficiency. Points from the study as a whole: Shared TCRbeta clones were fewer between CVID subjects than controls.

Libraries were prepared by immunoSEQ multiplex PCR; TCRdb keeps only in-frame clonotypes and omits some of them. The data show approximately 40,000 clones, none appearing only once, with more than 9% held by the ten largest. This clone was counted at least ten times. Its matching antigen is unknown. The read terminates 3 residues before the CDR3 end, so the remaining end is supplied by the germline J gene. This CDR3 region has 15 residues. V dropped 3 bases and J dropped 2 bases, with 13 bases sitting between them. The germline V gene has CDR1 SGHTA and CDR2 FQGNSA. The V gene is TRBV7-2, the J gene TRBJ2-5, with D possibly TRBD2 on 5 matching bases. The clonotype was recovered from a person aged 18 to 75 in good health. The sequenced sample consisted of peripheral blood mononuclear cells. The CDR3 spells CASSFRSGAQETQYF. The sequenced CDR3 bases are TGTGCCAGCAGCTTTAGGAGCGGAGCACAAGAGACC.